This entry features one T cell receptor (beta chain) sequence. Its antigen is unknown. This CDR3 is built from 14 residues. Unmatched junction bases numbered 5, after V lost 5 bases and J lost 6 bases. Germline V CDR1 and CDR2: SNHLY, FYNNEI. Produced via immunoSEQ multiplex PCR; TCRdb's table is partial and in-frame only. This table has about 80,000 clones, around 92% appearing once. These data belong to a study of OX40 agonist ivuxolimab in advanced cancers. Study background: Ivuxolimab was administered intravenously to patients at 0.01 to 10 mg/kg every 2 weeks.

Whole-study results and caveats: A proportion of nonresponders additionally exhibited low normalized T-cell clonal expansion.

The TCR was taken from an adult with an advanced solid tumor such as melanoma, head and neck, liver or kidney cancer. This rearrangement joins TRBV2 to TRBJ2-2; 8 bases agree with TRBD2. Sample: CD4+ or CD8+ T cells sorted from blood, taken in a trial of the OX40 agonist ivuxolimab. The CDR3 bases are TGTGCCAGCAGTCGGGGGGGCCTCCCCGGGGAGCTGTTTTTT. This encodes CASSRGGLPGELFF.